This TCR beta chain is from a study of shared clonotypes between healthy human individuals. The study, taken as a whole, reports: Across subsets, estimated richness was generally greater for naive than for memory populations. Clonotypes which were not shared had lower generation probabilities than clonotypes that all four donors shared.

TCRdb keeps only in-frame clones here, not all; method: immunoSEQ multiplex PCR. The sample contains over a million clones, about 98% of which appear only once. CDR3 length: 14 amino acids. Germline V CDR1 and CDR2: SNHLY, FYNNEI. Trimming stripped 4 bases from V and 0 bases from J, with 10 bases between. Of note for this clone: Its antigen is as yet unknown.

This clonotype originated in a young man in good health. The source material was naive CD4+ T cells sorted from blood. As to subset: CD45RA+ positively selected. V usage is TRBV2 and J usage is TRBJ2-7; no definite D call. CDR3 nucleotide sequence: TGTGCCAGCAGTGGGGCAACTCGCTCCTACGAGCAGTACTTC. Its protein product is CASSGATRSYEQYF.